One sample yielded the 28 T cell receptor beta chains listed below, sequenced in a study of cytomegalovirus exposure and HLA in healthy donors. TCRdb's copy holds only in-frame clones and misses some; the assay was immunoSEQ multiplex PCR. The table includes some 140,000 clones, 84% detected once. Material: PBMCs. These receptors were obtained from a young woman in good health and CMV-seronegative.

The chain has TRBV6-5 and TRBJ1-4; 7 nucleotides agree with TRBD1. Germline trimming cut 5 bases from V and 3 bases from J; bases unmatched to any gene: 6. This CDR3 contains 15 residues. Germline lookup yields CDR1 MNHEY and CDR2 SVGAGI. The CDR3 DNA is TGTGCCAGCAGTCAGGGGGGTCGGGCTAATGAAAAACTGTTTTTT. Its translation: CASSQGGRANEKLFF.

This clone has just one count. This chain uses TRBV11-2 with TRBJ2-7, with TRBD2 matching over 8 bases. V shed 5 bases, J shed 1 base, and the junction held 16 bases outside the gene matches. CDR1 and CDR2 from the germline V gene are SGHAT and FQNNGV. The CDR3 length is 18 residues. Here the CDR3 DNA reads TGTGCCAGCAGCCGAAACGGGGCGGGGCGGGGGGAATCCTACGAGCAGTACTTC. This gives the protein CASSRNGAGRGESYEQYF. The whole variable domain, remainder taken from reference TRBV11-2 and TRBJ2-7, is EAGVAQSPRYKIIEKRQSVAFWCNPISGHATLYWYQQILGQGPKLLIQFQNNGVVDDSQLPKDRFSAERLKGVDSTLKIQPAKLEDSAVYLCASSRNGAGRGESYEQYFGPGTRLTVT.

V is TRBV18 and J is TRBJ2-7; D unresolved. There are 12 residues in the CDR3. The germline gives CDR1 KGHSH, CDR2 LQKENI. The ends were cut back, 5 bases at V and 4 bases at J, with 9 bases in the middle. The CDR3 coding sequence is TGTGCCAGCTCATCCCAGGAATACGAGCAGTACTTC. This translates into CASSSQEYEQYF.

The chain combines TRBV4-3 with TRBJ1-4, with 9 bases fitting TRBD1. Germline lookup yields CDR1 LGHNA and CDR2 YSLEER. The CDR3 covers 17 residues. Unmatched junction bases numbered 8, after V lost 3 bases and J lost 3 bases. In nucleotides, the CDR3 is TGCGCCAGCAGCCACCTCCTGGACAGGGGAGCTAATGAAAAACTGTTTTTT. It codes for CASSHLLDRGANEKLFF.

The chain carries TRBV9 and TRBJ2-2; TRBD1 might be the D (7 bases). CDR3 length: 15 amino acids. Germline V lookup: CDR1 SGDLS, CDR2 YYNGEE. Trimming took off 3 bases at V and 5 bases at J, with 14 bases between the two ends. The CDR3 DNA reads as TGTGCCAGCAGCGCCCTTTCAGGGGGGACCGGGGAGCTGTTTTTT. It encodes CASSALSGGTGELFF.

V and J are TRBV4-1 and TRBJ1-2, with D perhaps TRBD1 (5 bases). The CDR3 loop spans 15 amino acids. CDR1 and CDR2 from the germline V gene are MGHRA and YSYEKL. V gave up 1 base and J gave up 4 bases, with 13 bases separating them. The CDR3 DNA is TGCGCCAGCAGCCAAGGTCGGGGGTTGGGCTATGGCTACACCTTC. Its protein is CASSQGRGLGYGYTF.

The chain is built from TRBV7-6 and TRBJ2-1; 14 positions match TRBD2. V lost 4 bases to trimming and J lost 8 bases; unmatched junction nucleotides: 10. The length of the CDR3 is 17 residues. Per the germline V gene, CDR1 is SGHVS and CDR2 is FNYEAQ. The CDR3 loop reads CASSSLRRLAGGDEQFF. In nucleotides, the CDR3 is TGTGCCAGCAGCTCTCTCCGAAGACTAGCGGGGGGGGATGAGCAGTTCTTC.

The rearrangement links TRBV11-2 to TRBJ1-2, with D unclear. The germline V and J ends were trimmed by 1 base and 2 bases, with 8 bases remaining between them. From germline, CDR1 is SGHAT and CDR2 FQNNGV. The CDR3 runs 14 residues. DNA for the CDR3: TGTGCCAGCAGCTTAGGTCCAGAAAACTATGGCTACACCTTC. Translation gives CASSLGPENYGYTF.

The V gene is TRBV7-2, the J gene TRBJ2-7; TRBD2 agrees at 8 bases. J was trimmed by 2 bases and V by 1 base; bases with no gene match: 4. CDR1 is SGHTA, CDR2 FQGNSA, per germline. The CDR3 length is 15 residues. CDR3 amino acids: CASSLGSGVAYEQYF. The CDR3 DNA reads TGTGCCAGCAGCTTAGGTAGCGGGGTTGCCTACGAGCAGTACTTC.

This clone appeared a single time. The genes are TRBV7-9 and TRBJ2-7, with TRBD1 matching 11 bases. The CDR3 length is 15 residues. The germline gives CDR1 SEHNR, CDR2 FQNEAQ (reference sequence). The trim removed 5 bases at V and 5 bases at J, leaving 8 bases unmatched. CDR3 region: CASSPRTGGRHEQYF. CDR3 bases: TGTGCCAGCAGCCCGCGGACAGGGGGCCGGCACGAGCAGTACTTC.

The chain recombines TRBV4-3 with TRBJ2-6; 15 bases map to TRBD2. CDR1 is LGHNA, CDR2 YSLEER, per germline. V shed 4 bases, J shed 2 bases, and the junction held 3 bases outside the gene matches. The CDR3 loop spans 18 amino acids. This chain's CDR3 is CASSPRTSGGAGANVLTF. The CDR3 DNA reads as TGCGCCAGCAGCCCCCGGACTAGCGGGGGGGCTGGGGCCAACGTCCTGACTTTC.

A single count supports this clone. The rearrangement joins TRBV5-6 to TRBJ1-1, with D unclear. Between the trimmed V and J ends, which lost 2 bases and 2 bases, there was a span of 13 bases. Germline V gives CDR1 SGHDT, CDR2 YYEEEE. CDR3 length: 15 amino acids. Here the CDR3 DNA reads TGTGCCAGCAGCTTCCAAATTCGGACTAACACTGAAGCTTTCTTT. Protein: CASSFQIRTNTEAFF.

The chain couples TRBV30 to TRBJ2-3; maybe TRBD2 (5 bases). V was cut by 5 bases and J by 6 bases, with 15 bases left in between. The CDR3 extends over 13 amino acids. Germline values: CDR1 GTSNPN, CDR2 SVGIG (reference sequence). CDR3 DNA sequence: TGTGCCTGGGAAGGCGGGCCCTCCGATACGCAGTATTTT. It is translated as CAWEGGPSDTQYF.

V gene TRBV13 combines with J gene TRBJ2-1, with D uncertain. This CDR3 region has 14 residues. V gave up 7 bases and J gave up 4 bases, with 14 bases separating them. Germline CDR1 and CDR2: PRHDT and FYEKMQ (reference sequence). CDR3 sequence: CASMLRSGYNEQFF. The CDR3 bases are TGTGCCAGCATGCTTAGGTCCGGGTACAATGAGCAGTTCTTC.

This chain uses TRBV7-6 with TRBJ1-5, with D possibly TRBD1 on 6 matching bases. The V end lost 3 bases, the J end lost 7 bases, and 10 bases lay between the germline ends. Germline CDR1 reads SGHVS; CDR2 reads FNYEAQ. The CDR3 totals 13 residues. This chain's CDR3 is CASSLGGQQPQHF. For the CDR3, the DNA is TGTGCCAGCAGCTTGGGGGGGCAACAGCCCCAGCATTTT.

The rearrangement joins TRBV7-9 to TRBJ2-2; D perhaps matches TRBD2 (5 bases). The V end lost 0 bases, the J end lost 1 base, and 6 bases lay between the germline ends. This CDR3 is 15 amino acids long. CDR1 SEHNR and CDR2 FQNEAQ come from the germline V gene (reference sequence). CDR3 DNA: TGTGCCAGCAGCTTAGCGAGGGTGAACACCGGGGAGCTGTTTTTT. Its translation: CASSLARVNTGELFF.

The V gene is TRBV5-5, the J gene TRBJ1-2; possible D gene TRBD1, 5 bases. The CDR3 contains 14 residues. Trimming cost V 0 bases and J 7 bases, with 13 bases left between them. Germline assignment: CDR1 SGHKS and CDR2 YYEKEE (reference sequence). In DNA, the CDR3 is TGTGCCAGCAGCTTGGCAGGGTTCGTCGGTGGCTACACCTTC. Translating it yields CASSLAGFVGGYTF.

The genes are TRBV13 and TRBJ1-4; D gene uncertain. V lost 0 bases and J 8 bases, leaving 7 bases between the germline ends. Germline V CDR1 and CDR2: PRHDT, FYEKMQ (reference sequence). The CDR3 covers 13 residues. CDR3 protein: CASSLGHSEKLFF. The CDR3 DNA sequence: TGTGCCAGCAGCTTAGGACATTCCGAAAAACTGTTTTTT.

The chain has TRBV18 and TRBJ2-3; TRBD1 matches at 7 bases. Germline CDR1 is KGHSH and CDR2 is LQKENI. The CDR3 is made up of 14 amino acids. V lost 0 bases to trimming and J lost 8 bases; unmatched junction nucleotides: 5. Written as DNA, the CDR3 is TGTGCCAGCTCACCACCCCGGGCAGGGGGTACGCAGTATTTT. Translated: CASSPPRAGGTQYF.

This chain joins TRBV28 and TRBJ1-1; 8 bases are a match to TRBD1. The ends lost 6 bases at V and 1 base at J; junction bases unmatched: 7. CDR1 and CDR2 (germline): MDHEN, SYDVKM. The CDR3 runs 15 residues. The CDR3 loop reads CASRDQGAGNTEAFF. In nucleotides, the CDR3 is TGTGCCAGCAGGGACCAGGGGGCCGGGAACACTGAAGCTTTCTTT.

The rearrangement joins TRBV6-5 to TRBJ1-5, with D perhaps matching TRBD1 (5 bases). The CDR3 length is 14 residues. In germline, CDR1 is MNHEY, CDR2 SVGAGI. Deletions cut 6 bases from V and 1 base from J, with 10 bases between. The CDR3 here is CASSVGASNQPQHF. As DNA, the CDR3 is TGTGCCAGCAGCGTAGGGGCCAGCAATCAGCCCCAGCATTTT.

The CDR3 loop reads CASSLLGESTEAFF. CDR3 nucleotide sequence: TGTGCCAGCAGCTTACTGGGAGAGAGCACTGAAGCTTTCTTT. The genes are TRBV5-4 and TRBJ1-1; D is undetermined. Germline CDR1 reads SGHNT; CDR2 reads YYREEE (reference sequence). V lost 2 bases, J lost 4 bases, and 12 bases lay in between. The length of the CDR3 is 14 residues.

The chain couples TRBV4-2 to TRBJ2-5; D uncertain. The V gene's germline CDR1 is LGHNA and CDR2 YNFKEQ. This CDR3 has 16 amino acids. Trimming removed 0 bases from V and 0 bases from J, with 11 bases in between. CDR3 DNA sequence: TGTGCCAGCAGCCAAGATTATCTCCCGTACCAAGAGACCCAGTACTTC. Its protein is CASSQDYLPYQETQYF.

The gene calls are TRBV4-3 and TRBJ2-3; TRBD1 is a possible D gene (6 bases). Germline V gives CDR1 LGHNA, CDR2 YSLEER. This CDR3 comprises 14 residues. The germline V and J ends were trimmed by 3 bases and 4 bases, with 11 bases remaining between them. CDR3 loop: CASSQDNRADTQYF. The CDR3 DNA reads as TGCGCCAGCAGCCAGGATAACAGGGCAGATACGCAGTATTTT.

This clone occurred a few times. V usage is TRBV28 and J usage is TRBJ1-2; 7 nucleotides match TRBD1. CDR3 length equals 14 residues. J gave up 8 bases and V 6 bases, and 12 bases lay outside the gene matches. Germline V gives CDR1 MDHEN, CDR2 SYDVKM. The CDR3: CASSPQNRGRGYTF. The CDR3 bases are TGTGCCAGCAGCCCCCAGAATAGGGGGCGAGGCTACACCTTC.

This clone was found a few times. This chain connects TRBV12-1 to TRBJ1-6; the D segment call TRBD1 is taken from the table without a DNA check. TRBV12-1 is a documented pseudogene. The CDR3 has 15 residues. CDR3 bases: TGTGCCAGCAGCTTTGACAGCTCCTATAATTCACCCCTCCACTTT. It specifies CASSFDSSYNSPLHF.

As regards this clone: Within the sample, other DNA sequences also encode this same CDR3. Here the CDR3 DNA reads TGTGCCAGCAGTGAAGCAGGGGTCGGGGAGCTGTTTTTT. The encoded protein is CASSEAGVGELFF. The J gene is TRBJ2-2, the V gene TRBV2; possibly TRBD1 for D (5 bases). Trimming left V 0 bases short and J 7 bases short, with 6 bases between. From germline, CDR1 is SNHLY and CDR2 FYNNEI. The CDR3 length is 13 residues.

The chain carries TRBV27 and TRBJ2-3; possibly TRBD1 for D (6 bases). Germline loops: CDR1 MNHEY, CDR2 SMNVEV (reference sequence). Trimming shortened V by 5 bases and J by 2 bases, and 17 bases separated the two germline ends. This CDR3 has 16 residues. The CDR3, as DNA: TGTGCCAGCAGTCAGGGACATAGATCACCCACAGATACGCAGTATTTT. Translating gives CASSQGHRSPTDTQYF.